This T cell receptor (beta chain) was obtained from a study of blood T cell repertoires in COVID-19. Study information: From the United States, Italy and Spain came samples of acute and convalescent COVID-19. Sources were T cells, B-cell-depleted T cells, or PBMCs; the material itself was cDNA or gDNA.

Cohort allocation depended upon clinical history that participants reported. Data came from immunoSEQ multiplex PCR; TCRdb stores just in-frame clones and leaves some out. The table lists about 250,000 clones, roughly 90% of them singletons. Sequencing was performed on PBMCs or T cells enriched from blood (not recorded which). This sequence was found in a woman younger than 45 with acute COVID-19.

CDR3 loop: CASSEGTGNSPLHF. CDR3 nucleotide sequence: TGCGCCAGCAGTGAAGGGACAGGGAATTCACCCCTCCACTTT. This chain joins TRBV10-2 and TRBJ1-6; 9 nucleotides agree with TRBD1. Germline V CDR1 and CDR2: WSHSY, SAAADI. The V segment lost 3 bases and the J segment 7 bases; nucleotides outside the gene matches: 1. The length of the CDR3 is 14 residues.